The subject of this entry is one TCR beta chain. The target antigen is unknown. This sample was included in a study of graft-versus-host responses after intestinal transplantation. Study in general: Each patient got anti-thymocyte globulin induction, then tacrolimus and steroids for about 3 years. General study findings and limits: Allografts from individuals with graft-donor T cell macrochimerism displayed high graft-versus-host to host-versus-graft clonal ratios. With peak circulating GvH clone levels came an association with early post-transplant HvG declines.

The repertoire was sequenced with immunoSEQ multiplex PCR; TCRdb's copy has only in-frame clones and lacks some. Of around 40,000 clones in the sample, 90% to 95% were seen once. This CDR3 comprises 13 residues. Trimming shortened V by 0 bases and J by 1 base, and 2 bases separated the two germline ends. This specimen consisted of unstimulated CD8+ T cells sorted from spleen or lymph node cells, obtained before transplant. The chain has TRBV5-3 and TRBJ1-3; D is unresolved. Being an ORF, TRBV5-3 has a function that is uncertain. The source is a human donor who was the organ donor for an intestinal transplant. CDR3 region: CARSLGSGNTIYF. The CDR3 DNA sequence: TGTGCCAGAAGCTTGGGGTCTGGAAACACCATATATTTT.